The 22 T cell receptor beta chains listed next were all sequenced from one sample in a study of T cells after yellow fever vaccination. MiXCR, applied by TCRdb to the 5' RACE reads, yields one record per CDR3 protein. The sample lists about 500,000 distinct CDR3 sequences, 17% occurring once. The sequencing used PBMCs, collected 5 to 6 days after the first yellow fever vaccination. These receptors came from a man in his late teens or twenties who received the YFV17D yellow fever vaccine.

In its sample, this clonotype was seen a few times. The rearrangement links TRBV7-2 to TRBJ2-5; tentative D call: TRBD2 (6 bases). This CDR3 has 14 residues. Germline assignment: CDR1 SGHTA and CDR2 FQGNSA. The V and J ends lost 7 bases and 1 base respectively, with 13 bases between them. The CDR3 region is CASNHGGGQETQYF. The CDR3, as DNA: TGTGCCAGCAATCACGGGGGAGGCCAAGAGACCCAGTACTTC.

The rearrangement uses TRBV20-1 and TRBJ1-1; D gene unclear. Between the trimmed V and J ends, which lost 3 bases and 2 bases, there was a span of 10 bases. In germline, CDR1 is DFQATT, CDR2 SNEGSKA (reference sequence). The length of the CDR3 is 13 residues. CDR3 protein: CSASAGVNTEAFF. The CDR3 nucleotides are TGCAGTGCTAGCGCCGGGGTAAACACTGAAGCTTTCTTT.

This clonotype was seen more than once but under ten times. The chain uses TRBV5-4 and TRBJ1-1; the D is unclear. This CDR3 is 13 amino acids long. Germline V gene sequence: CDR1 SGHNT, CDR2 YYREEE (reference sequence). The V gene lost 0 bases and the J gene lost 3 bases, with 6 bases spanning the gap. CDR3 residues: CASSLEQHTEAFF. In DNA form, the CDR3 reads TGTGCCAGCAGCTTGGAACAGCACACTGAAGCTTTCTTT.

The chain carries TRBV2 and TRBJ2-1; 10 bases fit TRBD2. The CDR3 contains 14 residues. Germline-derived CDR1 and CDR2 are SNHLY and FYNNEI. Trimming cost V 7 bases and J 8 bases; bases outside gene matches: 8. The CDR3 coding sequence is TGTGCCAGCACCGGGTTAGCGGGGGGTTATGAGCAGTTCTTC. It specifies CASTGLAGGYEQFF.

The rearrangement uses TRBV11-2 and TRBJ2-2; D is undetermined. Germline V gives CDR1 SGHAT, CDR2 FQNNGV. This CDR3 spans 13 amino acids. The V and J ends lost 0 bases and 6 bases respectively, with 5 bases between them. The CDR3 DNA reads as TGTGCCAGCAGCTTAGATCAGGCCGGGGAGCTGTTTTTT. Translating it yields CASSLDQAGELFF.

For the CDR3, the DNA is TGCAGAACGACAGACACCTATGGCTACACCTTC. Residues: CRTTDTYGYTF. The rearrangement uses TRBV20-1 and TRBJ1-2, with D tentatively TRBD1 (5 bases). CDR3 length: 11 amino acids. Germline-derived CDR1 and CDR2 are DFQATT and SNEGSKA (reference sequence).

This CDR3 reads CSGGGRTQETQYF. CDR3 sequence (DNA): TGCAGTGGTGGGGGGAGGACCCAAGAGACCCAGTACTTC. The rearrangement links TRBV20-1 to TRBJ2-5, with D possibly being TRBD2 (6 bases). The CDR3 is made up of 13 amino acids. The germline V and J ends were trimmed by 7 bases and 1 base, with 13 bases remaining between them. Germline assignment: CDR1 DFQATT and CDR2 SNEGSKA (reference sequence).

The CDR3 coding sequence is TGTGCCAGCAGCCCCACCGCCGGACTACCCAATCAGTACTTC. This gives the protein CASSPTAGLPNQYF. The chain combines TRBV7-2 with TRBJ2-5, with D perhaps TRBD2 (6 bases). Deletions cut 5 bases from V and 11 bases from J, with 21 bases between. In germline, CDR1 is SGHTA, CDR2 FQGNSA. The CDR3 runs to 14 residues.

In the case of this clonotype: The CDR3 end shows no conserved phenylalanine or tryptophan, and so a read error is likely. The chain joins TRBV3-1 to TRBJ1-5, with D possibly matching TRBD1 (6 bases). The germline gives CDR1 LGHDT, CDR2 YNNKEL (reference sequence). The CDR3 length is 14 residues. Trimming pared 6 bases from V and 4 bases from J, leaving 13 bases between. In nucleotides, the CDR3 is TGTGCCAGCAGTGGGGGTAGGGGGAATCAGCCCCAGCATTTA. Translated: CASSGGRGNQPQHL.

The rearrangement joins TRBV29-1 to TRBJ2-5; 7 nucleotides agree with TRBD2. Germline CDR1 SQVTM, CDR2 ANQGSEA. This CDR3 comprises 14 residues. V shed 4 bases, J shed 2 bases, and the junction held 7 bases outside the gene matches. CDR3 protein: CSVVGAGMQETQYF. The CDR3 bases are TGCAGCGTTGTAGGAGCGGGGATGCAAGAGACCCAGTACTTC.

CDR3 sequence reads: CASSQLTSPGAKNIQYF. In DNA form, the CDR3 reads TGCGCCAGCAGTCAATTGACTTCCCCCGGAGCCAAAAACATTCAGTACTTC. This chain connects TRBV23-1 to TRBJ2-4, with D hard to call. TRBV23-1 falls under the ORF class, with uncertain function. CDR3 size: 17 residues. Trimming pared 1 base from V and 0 bases from J, leaving 13 bases between.

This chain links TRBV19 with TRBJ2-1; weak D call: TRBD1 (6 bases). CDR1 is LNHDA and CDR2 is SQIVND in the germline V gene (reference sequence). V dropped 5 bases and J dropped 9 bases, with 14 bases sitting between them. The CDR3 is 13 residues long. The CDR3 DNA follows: TGTGCCAGTAGTGGGCAAGCACAGGGTGAGCAGTTCTTC. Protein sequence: CASSGQAQGEQFF.

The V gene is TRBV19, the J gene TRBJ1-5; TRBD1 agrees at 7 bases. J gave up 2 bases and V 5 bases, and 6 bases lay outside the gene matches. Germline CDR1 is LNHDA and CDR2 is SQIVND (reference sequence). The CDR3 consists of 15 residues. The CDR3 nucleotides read TGTGCCAGTAGTGGCACAGGGGTTGGCAATCAGCCCCAGCATTTT. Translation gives CASSGTGVGNQPQHF.

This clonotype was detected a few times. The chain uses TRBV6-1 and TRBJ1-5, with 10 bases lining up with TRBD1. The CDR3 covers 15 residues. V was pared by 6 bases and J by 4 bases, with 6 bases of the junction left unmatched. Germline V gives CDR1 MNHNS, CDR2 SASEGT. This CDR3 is CASSPGTGENQPQHF. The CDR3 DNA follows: TGTGCCAGCAGCCCTGGGACAGGGGAGAATCAGCCCCAGCATTTT.

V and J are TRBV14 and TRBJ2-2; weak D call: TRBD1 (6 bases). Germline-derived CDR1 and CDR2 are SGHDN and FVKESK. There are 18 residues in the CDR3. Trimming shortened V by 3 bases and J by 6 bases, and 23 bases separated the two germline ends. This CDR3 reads CASSHRGFGSFYAGELFF. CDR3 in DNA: TGTGCCAGCAGCCACAGGGGTTTTGGGAGTTTCTACGCCGGGGAGCTGTTTTTT.

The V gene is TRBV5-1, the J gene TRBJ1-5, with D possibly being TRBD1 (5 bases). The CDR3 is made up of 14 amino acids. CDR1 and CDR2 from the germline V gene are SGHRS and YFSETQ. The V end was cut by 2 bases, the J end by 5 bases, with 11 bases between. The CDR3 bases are TGCGCCAGCAGCTTCAGTGGGGCAGATCAGCCCCAGCATTTT. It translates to CASSFSGADQPQHF.

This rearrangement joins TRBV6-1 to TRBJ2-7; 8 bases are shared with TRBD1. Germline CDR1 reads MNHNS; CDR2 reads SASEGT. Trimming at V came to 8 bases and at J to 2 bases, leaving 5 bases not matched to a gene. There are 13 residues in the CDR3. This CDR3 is CASQDRATYEQYV. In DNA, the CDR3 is TGTGCCAGCCAGGACAGGGCTACCTACGAGCAGTACGTC.

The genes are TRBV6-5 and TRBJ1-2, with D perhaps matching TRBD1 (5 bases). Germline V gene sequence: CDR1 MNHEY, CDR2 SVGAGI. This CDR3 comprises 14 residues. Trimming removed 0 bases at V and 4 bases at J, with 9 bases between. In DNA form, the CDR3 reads TGTGCCAGCAGTTACTCGACAGAAACCTATGGCTACACCTTC. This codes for CASSYSTETYGYTF.

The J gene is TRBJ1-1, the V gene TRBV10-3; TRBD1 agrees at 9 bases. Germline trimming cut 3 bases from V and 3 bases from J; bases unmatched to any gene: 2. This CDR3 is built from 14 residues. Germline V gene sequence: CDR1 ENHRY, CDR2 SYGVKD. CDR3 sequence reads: CAISDRTGDTEAFF. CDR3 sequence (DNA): TGTGCCATCAGTGATCGGACAGGGGACACTGAAGCTTTCTTT.

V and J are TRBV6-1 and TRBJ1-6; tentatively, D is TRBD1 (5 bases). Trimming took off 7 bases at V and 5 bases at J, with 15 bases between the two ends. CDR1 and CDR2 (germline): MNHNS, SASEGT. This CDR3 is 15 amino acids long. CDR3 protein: CASTNSGADNSPLHF. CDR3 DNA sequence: TGTGCCAGCACAAATTCCGGGGCGGATAATTCACCCCTCCACTTT.

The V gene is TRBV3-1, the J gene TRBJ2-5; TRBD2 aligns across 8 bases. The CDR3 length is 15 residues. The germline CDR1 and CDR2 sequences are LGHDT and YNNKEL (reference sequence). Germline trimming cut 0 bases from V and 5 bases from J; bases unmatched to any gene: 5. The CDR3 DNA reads TGTGCCAGCAGCCAAGACGGGGGGGCCGTGGAGACCCAGTACTTC. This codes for CASSQDGGAVETQYF.

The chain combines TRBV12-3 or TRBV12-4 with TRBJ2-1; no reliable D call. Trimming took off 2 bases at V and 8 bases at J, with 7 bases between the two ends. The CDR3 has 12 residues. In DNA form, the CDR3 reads TGTGCCAGCAGTTTATCTTTGTATGAGCAGTTCTTC. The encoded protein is CASSLSLYEQFF.